These 4 T cell receptor beta chains originate from one sample sequenced in a study of T-cell reconstitution after alpha-beta-depleted transplantation in children. This sample's TCRbeta library carried unique molecular identifier barcodes. TCRdb re-called the PCR reads with MiXCR, one entry per CDR3 protein. The data contain 190,000 or so distinct CDR3 sequences, 6.5% to 7.5% of them singletons. The sample in question was PBMCs from the stem cell graft donor, obtained from the stem cell graft. The receptors stem from a human donor who donated a stem cell graft to a child with Wiskott-Aldrich syndrome.

This clonotype was counted ten times or more. V gene TRBV12-3 or TRBV12-4 combines with J gene TRBJ1-1; TRBD1 matches 7 bases. This CDR3 has 15 residues. Germline trimming cut 4 bases from V and 7 bases from J; bases unmatched to any gene: 12. DNA of the CDR3: TGTGCCAGCAGTTCGGGCGAGCTAGGGACAGTTGAAGCTTTCTTT. Translation: CASSSGELGTVEAFF.

This clonotype has a count of ten or more. This rearrangement joins TRBV27 to TRBJ2-7; 11 bases are shared with TRBD1. With 1 base clipped from V and 6 bases from J, the junction kept 2 bases outside the gene matches. Germline CDR1 is MNHEY and CDR2 is SMNVEV (reference sequence). The length of the CDR3 is 14 residues. CDR3 nucleotide sequence: TGTGCCAGCAGTTTATTAGGGACAGGGGGCGAGCAGTACTTC. This encodes CASSLLGTGGEQYF.

This clonotype was observed many times. The chain recombines TRBV5-1 with TRBJ1-1; TRBD1 is a possible D gene (5 bases). V was pared by 0 bases and J by 4 bases, with 10 bases between. CDR3 length: 14 residues. Germline V CDR1 and CDR2: SGHRS, YFSETQ. The CDR3 here is CASSLAGSGTEAFF. As DNA, the CDR3 is TGCGCCAGCAGCTTGGCAGGGAGCGGCACTGAAGCTTTCTTT. Drawing the rest from reference TRBV5-1 and TRBJ1-1, the complete variable domain is KAGVTQTPRYLIKTRGQQVTLSCSPISGHRSVSWYQQTPGQGLQFLFEYFSETQRNKGNFPGRFSGRQFSNSRSEMNVSTLELGDSALYLCASSLAGSGTEAFFGQGTRLTVV.

There are many counts of this clonotype. The gene calls are TRBV29-1 and TRBJ2-5; 7 nucleotides line up with TRBD2. This CDR3 contains 17 residues. From germline, CDR1 is SQVTM and CDR2 ANQGSEA. The junction had 11 bases not matched to a gene; V was cut back by 0 bases and J by 1 base. CDR3 sequence: CSVEEGAWGGLQETQYF. Here the CDR3 DNA reads TGCAGCGTTGAAGAAGGGGCCTGGGGGGGACTCCAAGAGACCCAGTACTTC.